The present TCR beta chain was sequenced within a study of human T cells and chemical hapten exposure. This clonotype came up many times. The time point denotes: patch test 2, 6 weeks after DPC sensitization. Sample treatment: therapeutic diphenylcyclopropenone sensitization with weekly scalp DPC. Unfractionated whole blood yielded the extracted total RNA. One entry per CDR3 protein, called by TCRdb with MiXCR from the RACE reads. The data hold hundreds of thousands of distinct CDR3 sequences, with about 6.3% observed a single time. Trimming took 3 bases from V and 0 from J, leaving 13 bases between them. The CDR3 covers 16 residues. CDR1 and CDR2 from the germline V gene are SGHRS and YFSETQ.

The chain links TRBV5-1 to TRBJ1-3, with no clear D. The source is a woman aged 18-29 years with alopecia areata. Some clones in this sample may be carry-over from other donors' samples. The sample here was whole blood, taken in connection with sensitization to the hapten diphenylcyclopropenone (DPC). The CDR3 DNA reads TGCGCCAGCAGCTACCTGGCCGAGAGCTCTGGAAACACCATATATTTT. This codes for CASSYLAESSGNTIYF. Full variable domain (rest looked up from reference TRBV5-1 and TRBJ1-3): KAGVTQTPRYLIKTRGQQVTLSCSPISGHRSVSWYQQTPGQGLQFLFEYFSETQRNKGNFPGRFSGRQFSNSRSEMNVSTLELGDSALYLCASSYLAESSGNTIYFGEGSWLTVV.